A single sample is the source of the 5 T cell receptor beta chains below, sequenced in a study of blood T cell repertoires in COVID-19. Measured with immunoSEQ multiplex PCR; TCRdb has only the in-frame clones, and not every one. The sample lists fewer than 200,000 clones, approximately 85% occurring once. Sequenced input: peripheral blood. The origin of the receptors is a man between 60 and 75 years old who had recovered from COVID-19.

The chain has TRBV11-2 and TRBJ2-7, with D unclear. This CDR3 comprises 15 residues. Germline CDR1 SGHAT, CDR2 FQNNGV. The germline V and J ends were trimmed by 2 bases and 7 bases, with 18 bases remaining between them. The CDR3 loop reads CASSLNQVRSGEQYF. CDR3 coding DNA: TGTGCCAGCAGCTTAAACCAAGTGAGGTCCGGGGAGCAGTACTTC.

This chain links TRBV11-2 with TRBJ1-1, with unresolved D. The CDR3 runs to 15 residues. Germline assignment: CDR1 SGHAT and CDR2 FQNNGV. V dropped 1 base and J dropped 4 bases, with 13 bases sitting between them. CDR3 DNA sequence: TGTGCCAGCAGCTTAGGGCGGGGAGGAGGCACTGAAGCTTTCTTT. Protein: CASSLGRGGGTEAFF.

The chain uses TRBV19 and TRBJ2-3; D may be TRBD1 (5 bases). CDR1 LNHDA and CDR2 SQIVND come from the germline V gene (reference sequence). Trimming removed 5 bases from V and 5 bases from J, with 11 bases in between. CDR3 length: 13 amino acids. Written as DNA, the CDR3 is TGTGCCAGTAGTGGGCAGGGTGGAGATACGCAGTATTTT. Translated: CASSGQGGDTQYF.

The chain uses TRBV6-5 and TRBJ1-2; D gene uncertain. Germline lookup yields CDR1 MNHEY and CDR2 SVGAGI. V was shortened by 5 bases and J by 0 bases, with 7 bases between the two germline ends. CDR3 size: 13 residues. The DNA for the CDR3 is TGTGCCAGCAGTAATCGAGCTAACTATGGCTACACCTTC. It translates to CASSNRANYGYTF.

This clone turned up a few times. Here the CDR3 DNA reads TGTGCCAGCAGTCGGACGGGGTACGAGCAGTACTTC. This codes for CASSRTGYEQYF. The chain combines TRBV7-2 with TRBJ2-7, with a possible D match to TRBD2 (5 bases). In germline, CDR1 is SGHTA, CDR2 FQGNSA. The CDR3 runs 12 residues. With 6 bases removed from V and 4 bases from J, the gap between germline ends came to 10 bases.